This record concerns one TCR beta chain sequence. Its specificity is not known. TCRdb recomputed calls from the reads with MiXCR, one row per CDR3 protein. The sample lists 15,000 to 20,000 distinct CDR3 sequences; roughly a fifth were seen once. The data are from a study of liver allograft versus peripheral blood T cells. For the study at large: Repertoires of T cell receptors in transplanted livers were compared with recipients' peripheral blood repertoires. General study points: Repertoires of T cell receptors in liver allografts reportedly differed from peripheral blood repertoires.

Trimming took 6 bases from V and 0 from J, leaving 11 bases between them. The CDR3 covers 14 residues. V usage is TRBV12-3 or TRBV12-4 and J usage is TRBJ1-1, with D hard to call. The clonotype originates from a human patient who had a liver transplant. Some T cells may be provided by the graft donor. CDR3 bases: TGTGCCAGCAGACTAGGACGGCTGAACACTGAAGCTTTCTTT. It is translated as CASRLGRLNTEAFF.